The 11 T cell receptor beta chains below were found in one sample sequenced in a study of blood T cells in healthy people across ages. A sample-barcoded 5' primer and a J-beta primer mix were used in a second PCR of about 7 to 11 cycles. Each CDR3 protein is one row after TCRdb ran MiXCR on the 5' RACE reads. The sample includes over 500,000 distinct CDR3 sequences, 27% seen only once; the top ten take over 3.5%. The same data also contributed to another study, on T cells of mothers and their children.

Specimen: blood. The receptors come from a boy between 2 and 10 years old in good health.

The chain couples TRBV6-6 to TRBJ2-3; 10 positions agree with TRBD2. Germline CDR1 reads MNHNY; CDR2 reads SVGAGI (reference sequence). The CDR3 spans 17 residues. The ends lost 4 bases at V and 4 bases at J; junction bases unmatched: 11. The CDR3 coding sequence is TGTGCCAGCAGTTTCCTAAGCGGGAGGGCCGGAGCAGATACGCAGTATTTT. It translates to CASSFLSGRAGADTQYF.

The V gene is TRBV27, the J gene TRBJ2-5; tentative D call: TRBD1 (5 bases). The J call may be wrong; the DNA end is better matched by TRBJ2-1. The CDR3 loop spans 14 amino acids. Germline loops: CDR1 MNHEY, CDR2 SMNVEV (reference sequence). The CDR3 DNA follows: TGTGCCAGCAGCACCGTCCAGGGTTACAATGAGCAGTTCTTC. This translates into CASSTVQGYNEQFF.

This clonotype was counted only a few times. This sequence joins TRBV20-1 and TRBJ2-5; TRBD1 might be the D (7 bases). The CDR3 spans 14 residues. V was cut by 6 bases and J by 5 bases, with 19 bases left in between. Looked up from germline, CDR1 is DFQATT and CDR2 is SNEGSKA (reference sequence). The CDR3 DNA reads TGCAGTGCCTTTGAGGGCAGGGGGAGGGAGACCCAGTACTTC. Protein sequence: CSAFEGRGRETQYF.

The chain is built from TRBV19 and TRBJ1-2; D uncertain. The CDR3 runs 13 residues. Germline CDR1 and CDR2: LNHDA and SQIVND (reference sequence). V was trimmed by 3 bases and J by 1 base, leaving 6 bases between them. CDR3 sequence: CASSMGGNYGYTF. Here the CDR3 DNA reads TGTGCCAGTAGTATGGGAGGTAACTATGGCTACACCTTC. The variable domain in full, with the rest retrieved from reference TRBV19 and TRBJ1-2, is DGGITQSPKYLFRKEGQNVTLSCEQNLNHDAMYWYRQDPGQGLRLIYYSQIVNDFQKGDIAEGYSVSREKKESFPLTVTSAQKNPTAFYLCASSMGGNYGYTFGSGTRLTVV.

The CDR3 nucleotides read TGTGCCAGCAGCCACGGACAGGGGTGGACCGGGGAGCTGTTTTTT. Encoded protein: CASSHGQGWTGELFF. The genes are TRBV7-7 and TRBJ2-2; 9 bases align to TRBD1. V gave up 5 bases and J gave up 5 bases; unmatched junction bases: 6. The length of the CDR3 is 15 residues. Germline V gene lookup returns CDR1 SSHAT and CDR2 FNYEAQ (reference sequence).

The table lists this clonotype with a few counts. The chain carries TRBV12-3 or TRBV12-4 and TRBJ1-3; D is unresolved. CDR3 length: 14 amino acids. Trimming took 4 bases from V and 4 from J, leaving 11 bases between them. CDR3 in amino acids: CASSYGGSGNTIYF. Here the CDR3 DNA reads TGTGCCAGCAGTTACGGAGGGAGCGGAAACACCATATATTTT.

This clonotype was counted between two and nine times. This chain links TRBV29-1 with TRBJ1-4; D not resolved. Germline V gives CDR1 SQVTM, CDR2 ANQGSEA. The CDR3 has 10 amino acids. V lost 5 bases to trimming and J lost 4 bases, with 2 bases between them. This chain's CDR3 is CSVLNEKLFF. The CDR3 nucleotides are TGCAGCGTTCTTAATGAAAAACTGTTTTTT.

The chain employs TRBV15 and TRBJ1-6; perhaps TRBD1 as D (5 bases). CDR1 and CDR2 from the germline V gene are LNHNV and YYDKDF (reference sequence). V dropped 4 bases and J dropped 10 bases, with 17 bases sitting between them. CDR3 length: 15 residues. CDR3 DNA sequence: TGTGCCACCAGCACTGACAGTGGGCTAAGCTCACCCCTCCACTTT. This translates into CATSTDSGLSSPLHF.

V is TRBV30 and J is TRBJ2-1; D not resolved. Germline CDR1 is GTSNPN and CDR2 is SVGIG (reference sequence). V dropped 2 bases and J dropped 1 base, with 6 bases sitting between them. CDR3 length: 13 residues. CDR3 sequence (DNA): TGTGCCTGGAGTAGTCGTTCCTACAATGAGCAGTTCTTC. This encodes CAWSSRSYNEQFF.

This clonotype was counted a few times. CDR3 amino acids: CASSQRLDNEQFF. The DNA for the CDR3 is TGCGCCAGCAGCCAAAGACTAGACAATGAGCAGTTCTTC. This chain joins TRBV4-3 and TRBJ2-1; D might be TRBD2 (6 bases). Germline assignment: CDR1 LGHNA and CDR2 YSLEER. This CDR3 is 13 amino acids long. Trimming shortened V by 2 bases and J by 5 bases, and 7 bases separated the two germline ends.

The CDR3 protein is CSARLGELNEAFF. DNA of the CDR3: TGCAGTGCTAGATTGGGGGAGTTAAATGAAGCTTTCTTT. The chain employs TRBV20-1 and TRBJ1-1; tentative D call: TRBD1 (5 bases). The CDR3 totals 13 residues. The germline V gene encodes CDR1 DFQATT and CDR2 SNEGSKA (reference sequence). The germline V and J ends were trimmed by 2 bases and 7 bases, with 14 bases remaining between them.